This T cell receptor beta chain was captured by sequencing in a study of T cells after yellow fever vaccination. Study results and caveats: Most primary-vaccination clones recurred post-booster (roughly 96% CD4, roughly 91% CD8).

There are a few counts of this clonotype. Its antigen remains unidentified. TCRdb re-called the 5' RACE reads with MiXCR, one entry per CDR3 protein. The sample holds 300,000 or so distinct CDR3 sequences, approximately 13% seen once. The germline gives CDR1 DFQATT, CDR2 SNEGSKA (reference sequence). Trimming took 1 base from V and 7 from J; bases not matched to a gene: 8. The CDR3 loop spans 15 amino acids. Sequenced here: CD4+ T cells sorted from PBMCs, sampled 45 days after the yellow fever booster vaccination. V is TRBV20-1 and J is TRBJ2-3; 10 nucleotides align to TRBD1. The source of this sequence is a young man who received the YFV17D yellow fever vaccine. The CDR3 sequence: CSARARDRGIHTQYF. The CDR3 nucleotides read TGCAGTGCTAGAGCCCGGGACAGGGGTATTCATACGCAGTATTTT.